The following is a T cell receptor (beta chain) sequence with its context. The sample comes from a study of blood T cell repertoires in COVID-19. Sequencing was performed with immunoSEQ multiplex PCR; in TCRdb, only in-frame clones are kept and a portion is missing. This sample yields roughly 380,000 clones, of which 75% to 90% are seen a single time; roughly 3.6% belongs to the top ten. Sequencing input: peripheral blood. This receptor was taken from a woman between 18 and 30 years old with acute or convalescent COVID-19.

CDR3 protein: CASSGGASGNTIYF. DNA for the CDR3: TGTGCCAGCAGCGGGGGGGCCTCTGGAAACACCATATATTTT. This rearrangement joins TRBV27 to TRBJ1-3; possible D gene TRBD1, 6 bases. Germline-derived CDR1 and CDR2 are MNHEY and SMNVEV (reference sequence). The germline V and J ends were trimmed by 6 bases and 0 bases, with 9 bases remaining between them. The CDR3 runs 14 residues.